One sample yielded the 30 T cell receptor beta chains listed below, sequenced in a study of identifying expanded T cells in peripheral blood. Sequencing used immunoSEQ multiplex PCR; TCRdb keeps in-frame clones, though not all of them. The table records some 78,000 clones, roughly 84% of them present only once. Sequences were obtained from blood. The receptors shown here come from a person between 18 and 75 years old in good health.

The chain carries TRBV19 and TRBJ2-1; a possible D gene is TRBD1 (5 bases). The length of the CDR3 is 15 residues. V lost 0 bases, J lost 8 bases, and 14 bases lay in between. Looked up from germline, CDR1 is LNHDA and CDR2 is SQIVND (reference sequence). This CDR3 is CASSIDPGRAYEQFF. As DNA, the CDR3 is TGTGCCAGTAGTATAGATCCGGGCAGGGCCTATGAGCAGTTCTTC.

The chain joins TRBV6-6 to TRBJ1-5; D gene uncertain. V shed 7 bases and J shed 5 bases, with 18 bases lying between them. This CDR3 has 15 residues. The germline V gene has CDR1 MNHNY and CDR2 SVGAGI (reference sequence). CDR3 nucleotide sequence: TGTGCCAGCACCAACGACGCGAGAGGAGATCAGCCCCAGCATTTT. It yields the protein CASTNDARGDQPQHF.

The chain employs TRBV4-3 and TRBJ2-5; D not resolved. The V end was cut by 0 bases, the J end by 1 base, with 6 bases between. The length of the CDR3 is 14 residues. CDR1 and CDR2 from the germline V gene are LGHNA and YSLEER. CDR3 DNA sequence: TGCGCCAGCAGCCAAGATCCGGGCCAAGAGACCCAGTACTTC. This gives the protein CASSQDPGQETQYF.

This chain links TRBV29-1 with TRBJ2-7; the match to TRBD1 covers 9 bases. The CDR3 runs 15 residues. CDR1 and CDR2 (germline): SQVTM, ANQGSEA. Trimming removed 7 bases from V and 1 base from J; junction bases left unmatched: 11. For the CDR3, the DNA is TGCAGCGCGTCACCCGGGACAGGGATTTCCTACGAGCAGTACTTC. Its protein product is CSASPGTGISYEQYF.

The chain links TRBV10-3 to TRBJ1-2; 12 nucleotides agree with TRBD1. Losses at the gene ends were 3 bases for V and 4 bases for J; bases not matched to a gene: 6. The CDR3 extends over 16 amino acids. Looked up from germline, CDR1 is ENHRY and CDR2 is SYGVKD. Here the CDR3 reads CAISDPGQGAFYGYTF. The CDR3 DNA sequence: TGTGCCATCAGTGACCCGGGACAGGGGGCCTTCTATGGCTACACCTTC.

This chain joins TRBV28 and TRBJ2-7; TRBD2 matches 11 bases. Germline values: CDR1 MDHEN, CDR2 SYDVKM. CDR3 size: 20 residues. After removal of 3 bases from V and 0 bases from J, the junction contained 16 bases not matched to a gene. The CDR3 is CASSFVTGRSGTSGSYEQYF. The CDR3 nucleotides are TGTGCCAGCAGTTTTGTTACAGGGCGCTCCGGGACTAGCGGCTCCTACGAGCAGTACTTC. Filled out from reference TRBV28 and TRBJ2-7, the complete variable domain reads DVKVTQSSRYLVKRTGEKVFLECVQDMDHENMFWYRQDPGLGLRLIYFSYDVKMKEKGDIPEGYSVSREKKERFSLILESASTNQTSMYLCASSFVTGRSGTSGSYEQYFGPGTRLTVT.

This chain joins TRBV29-1 and TRBJ1-2; 7 bases map to TRBD1. From germline, CDR1 is SQVTM and CDR2 ANQGSEA. V shed 1 base, J shed 2 bases, and the junction held 4 bases outside the gene matches. CDR3 length: 14 amino acids. CDR3 amino acids: CSVEGGGENYGYTF. The CDR3 region has the DNA TGCAGCGTTGAAGGAGGGGGCGAGAACTATGGCTACACCTTC.

The chain employs TRBV4-2 and TRBJ1-4; TRBD1 agrees at 9 bases. The CDR3 spans 17 residues. The germline V gene encodes CDR1 LGHNA and CDR2 YNFKEQ. Unmatched junction bases numbered 10, after V lost 3 bases and J lost 5 bases. The CDR3 nucleotides read TGTGCCAGCAGCCAGCAACCCCAAGGGACAGGGAATGAAAAACTGTTTTTT. As protein: CASSQQPQGTGNEKLFF.

The chain joins TRBV7-2 to TRBJ2-5; no reliable D call. V lost 1 base and J lost 5, with 17 bases in between. CDR3 size: 16 residues. CDR1 SGHTA and CDR2 FQGNSA come from the germline V gene. The CDR3 sequence is CASSLGGVVNTETQYF. In nucleotides, the CDR3 is TGTGCCAGCAGCTTAGGTGGGGTGGTTAATACGGAGACCCAGTACTTC. The whole variable domain, filled in from reference TRBV7-2 and TRBJ2-5, reads GAGVSQSPSNKVTEKGKDVELRCDPISGHTALYWYRQSLGQGLEFLIYFQGNSAPDKSGLPSDRFSAERTGGSVSTLTIQRTQQEDSAVYLCASSLGGVVNTETQYFGPGTRLLVL.

This clone appeared once. The chain links TRBV29-1 to TRBJ2-3; a possible D gene is TRBD1 (5 bases). The CDR3 consists of 17 residues. V lost 2 bases and J 2 bases, leaving 20 bases between the germline ends. CDR1 SQVTM and CDR2 ANQGSEA come from the germline V gene. The CDR3 protein is CSVEYMVGQAITDTQYF. DNA for the CDR3: TGCAGCGTTGAATATATGGTCGGACAAGCTATCACAGATACGCAGTATTTT.

J is TRBJ1-1 and V is TRBV28; D is perhaps TRBD1 (5 bases). CDR3 length: 13 amino acids. V shed 3 bases and J shed 7 bases, with 12 bases lying between them. Germline-derived CDR1 and CDR2 are MDHEN and SYDVKM. CDR3 nucleotides: TGTGCCAGCAGTTTTTTGGGGCACGGTGAAGCTTTCTTT. Its translation is CASSFLGHGEAFF.

The chain employs TRBV5-1 and TRBJ2-2; no reliable D call. The CDR3 spans 15 residues. Germline loops: CDR1 SGHRS, CDR2 YFSETQ. Trimming pared 0 bases from V and 1 base from J, leaving 7 bases between. CDR3 region: CASSLDQRNTGELFF. DNA of the CDR3: TGCGCCAGCAGCTTGGATCAAAGGAACACCGGGGAGCTGTTTTTT.

The rearrangement joins TRBV9 to TRBJ2-1, with 15 bases matching TRBD2. CDR3 length: 19 residues. Germline assignment: CDR1 SGDLS and CDR2 YYNGEE. Trimming cost V 1 base and J 8 bases; bases outside gene matches: 13. DNA of the CDR3: TGTGCCAGCAGCGTACCAACTTCCGGGACTAGCGGGAGGATCGATGAGCAGTTCTTC. It is translated as CASSVPTSGTSGRIDEQFF.

The rearrangement links TRBV5-1 to TRBJ2-7; no clear D. This CDR3 is built from 12 residues. V was clipped by 4 bases and J by 0 bases, with 5 bases between them. CDR1 is SGHRS, CDR2 YFSETQ, per germline. The chain's CDR3 is CASSPNSYEQYF. The CDR3 DNA reads TGCGCCAGCAGCCCAAACTCCTACGAGCAGTACTTC.

This clone was picked up one time. This sequence joins TRBV11-1 and TRBJ2-7; perhaps TRBD1 as D (6 bases). CDR3 size: 15 residues. The germline gives CDR1 SGHAT, CDR2 FQDESV (reference sequence). Trimming stripped 5 bases from V and 2 bases from J, with 16 bases between. CDR3: CASSRVGQGTYEQYF. The CDR3 DNA sequence: TGTGCCAGCAGCCGAGTGGGACAAGGGACCTACGAGCAGTACTTC.

J is TRBJ2-6 and V is TRBV19; D may match TRBD1 or TRBD2 (5 bases each). Germline V gene data show CDR1 as LNHDA and CDR2 as SQIVND (reference sequence). The CDR3 length is 18 residues. V was shortened by 1 base and J by 1 base, with 14 bases between the two germline ends. The CDR3 sequence: CASSIVPGRKSGANVLTF. The CDR3 nucleotides read TGTGCCAGTAGTATAGTTCCGGGACGAAAATCTGGGGCCAACGTCCTGACTTTC. Supplemented by reference TRBV19 and TRBJ2-6, the full variable domain reads DGGITQSPKYLFRKEGQNVTLSCEQNLNHDAMYWYRQDPGQGLRLIYYSQIVNDFQKGDIAEGYSVSREKKESFPLTVTSAQKNPTAFYLCASSIVPGRKSGANVLTFGAGSRLTVL.

The genes are TRBV9 and TRBJ1-1, with D perhaps TRBD1 (5 bases). This CDR3 comprises 13 residues. The germline V gene encodes CDR1 SGDLS and CDR2 YYNGEE. Trimming took 4 bases from V and 8 from J, leaving 15 bases between them. CDR3 region: CASSPPGGDEAFF. In DNA form, the CDR3 reads TGTGCCAGCAGCCCCCCGGGGGGAGACGAAGCTTTCTTT. Combining the CDR3 with reference TRBV9 and TRBJ1-1 gives the whole variable domain DSGVTQTPKHLITATGQRVTLRCSPRSGDLSVYWYQQSLDQGLQFLIQYYNGEERAKGNILERFSAQQFPDLHSELNLSSLELGDSALYFCASSPPGGDEAFFGQGTRLTVV.

V usage is TRBV7-9 and J usage is TRBJ1-2, with 9 bases matching TRBD1. J was trimmed by 2 bases and V by 5 bases; bases with no gene match: 12. The CDR3 is 17 residues long. Germline V gene lookup returns CDR1 SEHNR and CDR2 FQNEAQ (reference sequence). The CDR3 DNA sequence: TGTGCCAGCAGCATCCTCCTGGGACAGGGTATAAACTATGGCTACACCTTC. Protein sequence: CASSILLGQGINYGYTF. Full variable domain (missing parts from reference TRBV7-9 and TRBJ1-2): DTGVSQNPRHKITKRGQNVTFRCDPISEHNRLYWYRQTLGQGPEFLTYFQNEAQLEKSRLLSDRFSAERPKGSFSTLEIQRTEQGDSAMYLCASSILLGQGINYGYTFGSGTRLTVV.

The table lists this clone with a count of one. The chain has TRBV21-1 and TRBJ2-2; TRBD2 is taken as the D call from the table, unchecked against the DNA. TRBV21-1 is a listed pseudogene. This CDR3 comprises 17 residues. In DNA form, the CDR3 reads TGTGCCAGCAGCAAAGAGATGTCTAGCGGGGACACCGGGGAGCTGTTTTTT. It encodes CASSKEMSSGDTGELFF.

The chain recombines TRBV6-5 with TRBJ1-5; D unclear. The ends were cut back, 6 bases at V and 0 bases at J, with 12 bases in the middle. The germline gives CDR1 MNHEY, CDR2 SVGAGI. CDR3 size: 15 residues. The CDR3: CASSPYIDSNQPQHF. The CDR3 region has the DNA TGTGCCAGCAGCCCTTATATCGATAGCAATCAGCCCCAGCATTTT.

This sequence joins TRBV6-6 and TRBJ1-2; 8 nucleotides agree with TRBD1. V was clipped by 6 bases and J by 8 bases; unmatched bases: 8. This CDR3 is 13 amino acids long. CDR1 and CDR2 from the germline V gene are MNHNY and SVGAGI (reference sequence). CDR3 in DNA: TGTGCCAGCAGCCTTATGCAGGGGGCGGGCTACACCTTC. Encoded protein: CASSLMQGAGYTF.

The chain uses TRBV5-4 and TRBJ1-1; TRBD1 agrees at 8 bases. Germline V gene lookup returns CDR1 SGHNT and CDR2 YYREEE (reference sequence). V lost 4 bases, J lost 1 base, and 3 bases stayed unmatched. This CDR3 has 14 amino acids. This CDR3 is CASSHGTGNTEAFF. Here the CDR3 DNA reads TGTGCCAGCAGCCATGGGACAGGGAACACTGAAGCTTTCTTT.

The V gene is TRBV28, the J gene TRBJ2-7; D possibly corresponds to TRBD1 (5 bases). The CDR3 is made up of 10 amino acids. Germline V CDR1 and CDR2: MDHEN, SYDVKM. V shed 4 bases and J shed 7 bases, with 5 bases lying between them. This chain's CDR3 is CASSYREQYF. The CDR3, as DNA: TGTGCCAGCAGTTACAGGGAGCAGTACTTC.

The rearrangement joins TRBV11-3 to TRBJ2-3, with D possibly being TRBD2 (5 bases). The CDR3 loop spans 14 amino acids. Trimming pared 5 bases from V and 0 bases from J, leaving 9 bases between. CDR1 is SGHNT and CDR2 is YENEEA in the germline V gene. In DNA form, the CDR3 reads TGTGCCAGCAGCAAGACTACTAGCACAGATACGCAGTATTTT. Translating gives CASSKTTSTDTQYF.

The chain carries TRBV7-3 and TRBJ1-5, with a possible D match to TRBD1 (5 bases). This CDR3 region has 17 residues. Trimming took off 2 bases at V and 0 bases at J, with 14 bases between the two ends. CDR1 is SGHTA and CDR2 is FQGTGA in the germline V gene. The CDR3 nucleotides are TGTGCCAGCAGCTTAGCCTCCGGGACTAATAGCAATCAGCCCCAGCATTTT. Translated, it gives CASSLASGTNSNQPQHF.

This chain connects TRBV7-2 to TRBJ2-3; possible D gene TRBD2, 5 bases. Trimming took off 4 bases at V and 3 bases at J, with 8 bases between the two ends. The CDR3 runs 13 residues. Germline V gene data show CDR1 as SGHTA and CDR2 as FQGNSA. CDR3 amino acids: CASSSRRTDTQYF. Here the CDR3 DNA reads TGTGCCAGCAGCTCTCGGAGGACAGATACGCAGTATTTT.

This clone showed up just a few times. V gene TRBV19 combines with J gene TRBJ2-5, with D unresolved. Trimming left V 2 bases short and J 4 bases short, with 5 bases between. CDR1 is LNHDA and CDR2 is SQIVND in the germline V gene (reference sequence). The CDR3 contains 12 residues. This CDR3 reads CASSIQRETQYF. The CDR3 nucleotides read TGTGCCAGTAGTATACAGAGAGAGACCCAGTACTTC.

The chain combines TRBV7-2 with TRBJ2-7, with D hard to call. V shed 6 bases and J shed 3 bases, with 12 bases lying between them. Germline CDR1 reads SGHTA; CDR2 reads FQGNSA. The CDR3 totals 13 residues. For the CDR3, the DNA is TGTGCCAGCAGTCCTGTTGATCACTACGAGCAGTACTTC. Protein product: CASSPVDHYEQYF.

The chain joins TRBV7-2 to TRBJ2-5, with 7 bases fitting TRBD2. The germline V gene encodes CDR1 SGHTA and CDR2 FQGNSA. The CDR3 has 14 amino acids. V lost 5 bases and J lost 13; bases outside the gene matches: 16. CDR3 coding DNA: TGTGCCAGCAGCCCTTCCCTCGGGAGGAGCGATACGTACTTC. This sequence encodes CASSPSLGRSDTYF.

CDR3 in DNA: TGCGCCAGCAGCCAAGTGCTCGGGGGCGGGAGGGGTACAGATACGCAGTATTTT. It is translated as CASSQVLGGGRGTDTQYF. V and J are TRBV4-3 and TRBJ2-3; 9 bases map to TRBD2. Looked up from germline, CDR1 is LGHNA and CDR2 is YSLEER. Germline trimming cut 1 base from V and 3 bases from J; bases unmatched to any gene: 11. This CDR3 region has 18 residues.